This is a list of T cell receptor beta chains from one sample in a study of radiotherapy plus CTLA-4 blockade in lung cancer. TCRdb's copy holds only in-frame clones and misses some; the assay was immunoSEQ multiplex PCR. The repertoire consists of some 67,000 clones, with approximately 76% occurring once and the leading ten covering approximately 16%. The source was peripheral blood, collected from a patient treated with radiotherapy plus ipilimumab. The receptor source for this set is a human donor with non-small cell lung cancer whose response to radiotherapy plus ipilimumab could not be evaluated. Some clones in this sample may be carry-over from other donors' samples. CDR3s include the opening cysteine and the closing phenylalanine or tryptophan. The D gene is left open where the match is weak. Clone sizes are given selectively: once, few, many, or a class where the clone is expanded.

J,V,size,D,CDR3,DNA
TRBJ2-5,TRBV5-1,few,TRBD2,CASREGETQYF,TGCGCCAGCCGGGAGGGAGAGACCCAGTACTTC
TRBJ1-4,TRBV9,NA,NA,CASSRDRPNEKLFF,TGTGCCAGCAGCCGCGACAGGCCTAATGAAAAACTGTTTTTT
TRBJ1-1,TRBV14,few,NA,CASSHLPGKLNTEAFF,TGTGCCAGCAGCCACCTTCCGGGGAAACTGAACACTGAAGCTTTCTTT
TRBJ2-7,TRBV7-2,NA,NA,CASSLGGPSGEQYF,TGTGCCAGCAGCTTAGGGGGCCCGTCTGGCGAGCAGTACTTC
TRBJ1-1,TRBV18,NA,NA,CASSPPGGGSTEAFF,TGTGCCAGCTCACCACCGGGGGGTGGGAGCACTGAAGCTTTCTTT
TRBJ2-7,TRBV4-1,NA,TRBD2,CASSHRLAASYEQYF,TGCGCCAGCAGCCACAGACTAGCGGCCTCCTACGAGCAGTACTTC
TRBJ2-1,TRBV19,NA,TRBD1,CASSMGTVYNEQFF,TGTGCCAGTAGTATGGGGACAGTCTACAATGAGCAGTTCTTC
TRBJ1-2,TRBV6-5,once,NA,CASSIDRSTYGYTF,TGTGCCAGCAGCATAGACAGGTCTACCTATGGCTACACCTTC
TRBJ2-5,TRBV15,NA,NA,CATSRGDGGETQYF,TGTGCCACCAGCAGGGGGGACGGGGGAGAGACCCAGTACTTC
TRBJ2-2,TRBV4-1,NA,TRBD2,CASSQEVTSGAGELFF,TGCGCCAGCAGCCAAGAAGTGACTAGCGGGGCCGGGGAGCTGTTTTTT
TRBJ1-5,TRBV18,NA,NA,CASSPRGVIHQPQHF,TGTGCCAGCTCTCCCCGGGGAGTCATCCATCAGCCCCAGCATTTT
TRBJ2-7,TRBV28,NA,TRBD1,CASRGTGLPPYEQYF,TGTGCCAGCAGGGGGACAGGCTTGCCTCCCTACGAGCAGTACTTC
TRBJ2-1,TRBV2,once,TRBD1,CASRQGSYNEQFF,TGTGCCAGCAGACAGGGGTCATACAATGAGCAGTTCTTC
TRBJ1-2,TRBV5-1,NA,TRBD1,CASSLAWPSTGQGGDGYTF,TGCGCCAGCAGCTTGGCCTGGCCCTCTACGGGACAGGGGGGAGATGGCTACACCTTC
TRBJ2-1,TRBV6-1,NA,NA,CASSGNPGFSYNEQFF,TGTGCCAGCAGTGGAAATCCAGGGTTCTCCTACAATGAGCAGTTCTTC
TRBJ2-7,TRBV5-1,NA,NA,CASSSMGLPAF,TGCGCCAGCAGCTCGATGGGCTTACCTGCCTTC
TRBJ2-2,TRBV6-1,once,TRBD2,CASSEPGLAVGTGELFF,TGTGCCAGCAGTGAGCCAGGACTAGCGGTTGGGACCGGGGAGCTGTTTTTT
TRBJ1-4,TRBV28,NA,TRBD1,CASSSTGSGSEKLFF,TGTGCCAGCAGTTCGACAGGGTCGGGGAGTGAAAAACTGTTTTTT
TRBJ1-2,TRBV10-3,NA,TRBD1,CATRLEGAQYGYTF,TGTGCCACCCGTCTTGAGGGGGCGCAGTATGGCTACACCTTC
TRBJ2-7,TRBV10-1,NA,TRBD1,CASRPGGLVYEQYF,TGCGCCAGCAGGCCAGGGGGCCTTGTCTACGAGCAGTACTTC
TRBJ2-7,TRBV2,NA,NA,CASSDSPDYEQYF,TGTGCCAGCAGTGACAGCCCGGACTACGAGCAGTACTTC
TRBJ1-2,TRBV9,NA,TRBD1,CASSRTGGGGYTF,TGTGCCAGCAGCCGAACAGGGGGTGGTGGCTACACCTTC
TRBJ1-5,TRBV6-6,NA,TRBD1,CASRRDRGGNQPQHF,TGTGCCAGCAGACGAGACAGGGGAGGCAATCAGCCCCAGCATTTT
TRBJ1-1,TRBV21-1,few,NA,CADRGEGTEAFF,TGTGCCGACCGGGGGGAGGGCACTGAAGCTTTCTTT
TRBJ2-5,TRBV5-1,NA,NA,CASSLGSGETQYF,TGCGCCAGCAGCTTGGGGTCAGGGGAGACCCAGTACTTC
TRBJ1-4,TRBV7-9,NA,NA,CASSFGQGSREKLFF,TGTGCCAGCAGCTTTGGGCAGGGGTCGAGGGAAAAACTGTTTTTT
TRBJ1-1,TRBV2,NA,NA,CASSESGYTEAFF,TGTGCCAGCAGTGAATCGGGGTACACTGAAGCTTTCTTT
TRBJ1-1,TRBV28,few,NA,CASRPSVNTEAFF,TGTGCCAGCAGACCCTCAGTGAACACTGAAGCTTTCTTT
TRBJ2-3,TRBV5-4,NA,NA,CASSLASSGTNTQYF,TGTGCCAGCAGCTTGGCCAGTAGCGGCACGAATACGCAGTATTTT
TRBJ2-7,TRBV19,NA,TRBD1,CASSTGQGIGEQYF,TGTGCCAGTAGTACCGGACAGGGAATCGGCGAGCAGTACTTC
TRBJ1-1,TRBV7-9,NA,TRBD1,CASSSPGQGANTEAFF,TGTGCCAGCAGCTCGCCGGGACAGGGGGCGAACACTGAAGCTTTCTTT
TRBJ2-1,TRBV5-6,once,NA,CASSPPFLDFLNEQFF,TGTGCCAGCAGTCCTCCCTTTCTGGACTTCCTCAATGAGCAGTTCTTC
TRBJ1-1,TRBV27,NA,TRBD1,CASSERGLRAFF,TGTGCCAGCAGTGAGAGGGGGCTTCGAGCTTTCTTT
TRBJ2-5,TRBV7-9,NA,TRBD2,CASSLAFGRGKYGETQYF,TGTGCCAGCAGCTTAGCGTTTGGGAGGGGCAAGTACGGGGAGACCCAGTACTTC
TRBJ1-2,TRBV10-3,NA,TRBD1,CAISSQTGTGNGYTF,TGTGCCATCAGCTCCCAAACCGGGACAGGAAACGGCTACACCTTC
TRBJ1-5,TRBV5-1,NA,NA,CASTLDRNQPQHF,TGCGCCAGCACCCTGGACAGAAATCAGCCCCAGCATTTT
TRBJ1-3,TRBV5-4,NA,TRBD1,CASSQAATGGAGNTIYF,TGTGCCAGCAGTCAGGCGGCTACAGGGGGGGCTGGAAACACCATATATTTT
TRBJ2-3,TRBV9,NA,NA,CASSVKAGITDTQYF,TGTGCCAGCAGCGTAAAGGCGGGGATCACAGATACGCAGTATTTT
TRBJ1-2,TRBV18,once,TRBD1,CASSPDRGNYGYTF,TGTGCCAGCTCACCCGACAGGGGGAACTATGGCTACACCTTC
TRBJ1-6,TRBV7-9,NA,TRBD1,CASSSLSGTGYSPLHF,TGTGCCAGCAGCTCCCTATCCGGGACAGGATATTCACCCCTCCACTTT
TRBJ1-1,TRBV18,NA,TRBD1,CASSPDRASEAFF,TGTGCCAGCTCACCCGACAGGGCTAGTGAAGCTTTCTTT
TRBJ1-6,TRBV6-6,NA,NA,CASSYRDTLHF,TGTGCCAGCAGTTACCGGGACACCCTCCACTTT
TRBJ1-6,TRBV6-5,NA,NA,CATTPGNNSPLHF,TGTGCCACTACTCCAGGGAATAATTCACCCCTCCACTTT
TRBJ2-3,TRBV5-6,few,TRBD2,CASSLGYGGGQKDTQYF,TGTGCCAGCAGCTTGGGGTATGGCGGGGGGCAGAAAGATACGCAGTATTTT
TRBJ2-3,TRBV7-2,NA,NA,CASSLSPTDTQYF,TGTGCCAGCAGCTTGTCTCCCACAGATACGCAGTATTTT
TRBJ1-2,TRBV5-6,NA,NA,CASSIYRDPGYTF,TGTGCCAGCAGCATATACAGGGACCCTGGCTACACCTTC
TRBJ2-6,TRBV5-8,few,TRBD1,CASSSGTGRAGANVLTF,TGTGCCAGCAGCTCAGGGACAGGGCGGGCTGGGGCCAACGTCCTGACTTTC
TRBJ1-1,TRBV6-5,NA,TRBD1,CASSTGVNTEAFF,TGTGCCAGCAGCACAGGGGTGAACACTGAAGCTTTCTTT
TRBJ2-1,TRBV6-5,NA,NA,CASSTGYNEQFF,TGTGCCAGCAGTACGGGTTACAATGAGCAGTTCTTC
TRBJ1-2,TRBV6-5,NA,TRBD1,CASSYTGTGDYGYTF,TGTGCCAGCAGTTACACCGGGACAGGGGATTATGGCTACACCTTC
TRBJ2-7,TRBV6-5,NA,NA,CASRGLGSDEQYF,TGTGCCAGCAGGGGGTTGGGGAGCGACGAGCAGTACTTC
TRBJ2-7,TRBV15,NA,TRBD2,CATSLARGAYEQYF,TGTGCCACCAGCTTAGCGCGGGGGGCCTACGAGCAGTACTTC
TRBJ2-7,TRBV27,NA,NA,CASSSRGTRPYEQYF,TGTGCCAGCAGTAGCAGGGGAACTAGGCCCTACGAGCAGTACTTC
TRBJ2-1,TRBV5-4,NA,TRBD2,CASSLRVERGLRFPQFF,TGTGCCAGCAGCTTACGGGTCGAGCGGGGACTACGTTTTCCACAGTTCTTC
TRBJ2-7,TRBV27,NA,NA,CASSLSGDYEQYF,TGTGCCAGCAGTTTATCAGGGGACTACGAGCAGTACTTC
TRBJ2-5,TRBV28,NA,NA,CASKAGAETQYF,TGTGCCAGCAAGGCGGGGGCTGAGACCCAGTACTTC
TRBJ2-1,TRBV4-2,NA,NA,CASSPNERATYNEQFF,TGTGCCAGCAGCCCCAACGAGCGGGCTACCTACAATGAGCAGTTCTTC
TRBJ2-3,TRBV5-1,NA,TRBD2,CASSLVREGVDTQYF,TGCGCCAGCAGCTTGGTACGGGAGGGAGTGGATACGCAGTATTTT
TRBJ1-2,TRBV5-6,few,TRBD1,CASSPTGVGYGYTF,TGTGCCAGCAGCCCAACAGGGGTAGGCTATGGCTACACCTTC